What follows is one T cell receptor (beta chain) and its context. These data are taken from a study of beta chain features in type 1 diabetes. Study-level background: Patients did not differ from healthy donors in age, gender or cell yield.

The isolated RNA, all of it, was reverse transcribed, so expressed TCRB transcripts were what got sequenced. Data came from immunoSEQ multiplex PCR; TCRdb stores just in-frame clones and leaves some out. The table records some 230,000 clones, 9.6% of them present only once. Donors contributed one heparinised blood draw apiece, averaging about 116 mL. Looked up from germline, CDR1 is GTSNPN and CDR2 is SVGIG (reference sequence). This CDR3 is built from 11 residues. Trimming left V 5 bases short and J 6 bases short, with 8 bases between. Material for sequencing was naive CD4+ T cells from blood. The gene calls are TRBV30 and TRBJ1-3, with D uncertain. The clonotype comes from a woman between 18 and 29 years old in good health. CDR3 amino acids: CAWATVNTIYF. As DNA, the CDR3 is TGTGCCTGGGCTACAGTAAACACCATATATTTT. Together with reference TRBV30 and TRBJ1-3, the CDR3 gives the full variable domain: SQTIHQWPATLVQPVGSPLSLECTVEGTSNPNLYWYRQAAGRGLQLLFYSVGIGQISSEVPQNLSASRPQDRQFILSSKKLLLSDSGFYLCAWATVNTIYFGEGSWLTVV.